The sequence of this T cell receptor (beta chain) was determined in a study of control samples from healthy donors and cancer patients. This CDR3 has 12 amino acids. V was clipped by 9 bases and J by 0 bases, with 8 bases between them. CDR1 and CDR2 from the germline V gene are KGHDR and SFDVKD. Some clones are missing from TCRdb's copy, which holds only in-frame ones; the method was immunoSEQ multiplex PCR. Of 170,000 or so clones in the sample, around 94% were seen once. The V call is TRBV24-1, the J call TRBJ2-7, with D hard to call. This receptor was taken from a young woman in good health. The specimen was blood. The CDR3 loop is CATGETSYEQYF. The CDR3 DNA follows: TGTGCCACCGGCGAGACCTCCTACGAGCAGTACTTC.